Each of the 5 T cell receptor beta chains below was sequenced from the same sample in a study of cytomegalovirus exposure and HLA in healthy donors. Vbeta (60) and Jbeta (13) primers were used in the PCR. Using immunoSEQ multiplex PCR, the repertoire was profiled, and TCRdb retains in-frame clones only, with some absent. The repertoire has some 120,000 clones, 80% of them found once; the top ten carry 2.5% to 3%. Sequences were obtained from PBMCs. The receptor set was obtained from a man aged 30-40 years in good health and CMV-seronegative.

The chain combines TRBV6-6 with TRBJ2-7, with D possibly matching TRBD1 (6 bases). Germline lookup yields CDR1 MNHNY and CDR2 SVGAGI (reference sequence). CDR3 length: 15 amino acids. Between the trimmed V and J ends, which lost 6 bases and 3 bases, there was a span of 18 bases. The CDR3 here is CASSPPGDNSYEQYF. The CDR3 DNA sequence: TGTGCCAGCAGCCCACCTGGGGACAATAGCTACGAGCAGTACTTC.

As DNA, the CDR3 is TGTGCCAGCAGCTTAGCAGCGGAAGGGGAAGCTTTCTTT. It encodes CASSLAAEGEAFF. The chain is built from TRBV11-2 and TRBJ1-1, with D unclear. The germline V and J ends were trimmed by 1 base and 8 bases, with 11 bases remaining between them. The CDR3 is 13 residues long. Germline lookup yields CDR1 SGHAT and CDR2 FQNNGV.

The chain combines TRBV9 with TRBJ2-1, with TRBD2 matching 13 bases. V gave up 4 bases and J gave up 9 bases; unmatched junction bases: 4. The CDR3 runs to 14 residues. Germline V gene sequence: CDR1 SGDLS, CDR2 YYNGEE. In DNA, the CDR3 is TGTGCCAGCAGCACTAGCGGGAGGGCCCCTGAGCAGTTCTTC. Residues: CASSTSGRAPEQFF.

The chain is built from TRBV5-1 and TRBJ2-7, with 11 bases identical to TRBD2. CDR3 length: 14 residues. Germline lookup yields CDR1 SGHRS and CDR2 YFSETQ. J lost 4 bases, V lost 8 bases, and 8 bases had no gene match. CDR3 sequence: CASYTGTSGYEQYF. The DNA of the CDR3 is TGCGCCAGTTATACCGGGACTAGCGGTTACGAGCAGTACTTC.

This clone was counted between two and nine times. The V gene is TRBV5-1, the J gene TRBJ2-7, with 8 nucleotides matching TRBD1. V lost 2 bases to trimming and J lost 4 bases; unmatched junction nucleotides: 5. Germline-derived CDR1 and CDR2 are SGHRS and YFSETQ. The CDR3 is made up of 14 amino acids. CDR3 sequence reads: CASSFRQGRYEQYF. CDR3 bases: TGCGCCAGCAGCTTTAGACAGGGGAGGTACGAGCAGTACTTC.